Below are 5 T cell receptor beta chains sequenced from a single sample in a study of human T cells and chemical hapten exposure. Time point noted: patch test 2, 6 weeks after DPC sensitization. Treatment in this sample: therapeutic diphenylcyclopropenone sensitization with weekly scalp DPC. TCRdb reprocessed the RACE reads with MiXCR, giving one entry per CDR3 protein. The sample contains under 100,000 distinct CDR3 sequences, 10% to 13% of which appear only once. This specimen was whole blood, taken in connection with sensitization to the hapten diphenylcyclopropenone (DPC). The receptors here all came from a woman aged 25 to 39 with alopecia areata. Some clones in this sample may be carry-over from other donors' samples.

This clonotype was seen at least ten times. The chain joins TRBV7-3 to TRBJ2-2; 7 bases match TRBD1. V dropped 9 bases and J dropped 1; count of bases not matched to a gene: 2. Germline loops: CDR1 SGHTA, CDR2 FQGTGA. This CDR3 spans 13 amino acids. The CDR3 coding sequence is TGTGCCAGTCAGGGGGAGAACACCGGGGAGCTGTTTTTT. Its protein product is CASQGENTGELFF.

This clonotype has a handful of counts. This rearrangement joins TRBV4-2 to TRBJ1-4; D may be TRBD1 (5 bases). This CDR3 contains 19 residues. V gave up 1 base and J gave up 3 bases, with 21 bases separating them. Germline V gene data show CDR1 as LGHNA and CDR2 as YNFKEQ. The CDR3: CASSQVPPGTYSSNEKLFF. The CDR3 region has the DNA TGTGCCAGCAGCCAAGTTCCCCCCGGGACCTACAGTTCTAATGAAAAACTGTTTTTT.

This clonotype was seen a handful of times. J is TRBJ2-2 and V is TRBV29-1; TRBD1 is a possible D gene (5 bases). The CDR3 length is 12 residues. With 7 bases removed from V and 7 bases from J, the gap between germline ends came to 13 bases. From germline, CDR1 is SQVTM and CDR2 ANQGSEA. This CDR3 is CSAPQGGGELFF. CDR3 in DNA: TGCAGCGCCCCTCAGGGCGGCGGGGAGCTGTTTTTT.

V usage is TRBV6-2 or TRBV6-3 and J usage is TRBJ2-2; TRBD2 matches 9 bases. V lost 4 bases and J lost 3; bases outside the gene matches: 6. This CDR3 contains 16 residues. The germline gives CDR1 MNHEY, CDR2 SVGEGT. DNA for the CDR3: TGTGCCAGCAGTTTGGCGGGAGGGTCAGACACCGGGGAGCTGTTTTTT. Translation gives CASSLAGGSDTGELFF.

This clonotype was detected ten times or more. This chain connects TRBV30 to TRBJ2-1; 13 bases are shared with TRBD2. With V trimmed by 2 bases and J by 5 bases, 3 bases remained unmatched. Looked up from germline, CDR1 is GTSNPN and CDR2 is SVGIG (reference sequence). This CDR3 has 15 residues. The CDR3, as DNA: TGTGCCTGGAGTCCCGGACTAGCGGGGGACAATGAGCAGTTCTTC. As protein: CAWSPGLAGDNEQFF.